This T cell receptor beta chain was captured by sequencing in a study of PD-L1 blockade in urothelial cancer. On the study more broadly: In the patient group, about 90% of the roughly 29 were males with bladder-origin urothelial cancer.

Libraries were prepared by immunoSEQ multiplex PCR; TCRdb keeps only in-frame clonotypes and omits some of them. The table lists under 35,000 clones, around 89% of them singletons. Indicated time point: peripheral blood 6 weeks after treatment start. The patients' disease, urothelial carcinoma, was locally advanced or metastatic. This CDR3 has 15 residues. Germline lookup yields CDR1 LGHNA and CDR2 YNFKEQ. Germline trimming cut 4 bases from V and 1 base from J; bases unmatched to any gene: 6. Sequencing used PBMCs, obtained around atezolizumab (anti-PD-L1) treatment. The chain links TRBV4-2 to TRBJ2-5, with 7 positions matching TRBD2. The receptor's source is an elderly man with urothelial cancer. CDR3 region: CASSPLLAAQETQYF. The CDR3 nucleotides are TGTGCCAGCAGCCCTCTCCTAGCGGCCCAAGAGACCCAGTACTTC.